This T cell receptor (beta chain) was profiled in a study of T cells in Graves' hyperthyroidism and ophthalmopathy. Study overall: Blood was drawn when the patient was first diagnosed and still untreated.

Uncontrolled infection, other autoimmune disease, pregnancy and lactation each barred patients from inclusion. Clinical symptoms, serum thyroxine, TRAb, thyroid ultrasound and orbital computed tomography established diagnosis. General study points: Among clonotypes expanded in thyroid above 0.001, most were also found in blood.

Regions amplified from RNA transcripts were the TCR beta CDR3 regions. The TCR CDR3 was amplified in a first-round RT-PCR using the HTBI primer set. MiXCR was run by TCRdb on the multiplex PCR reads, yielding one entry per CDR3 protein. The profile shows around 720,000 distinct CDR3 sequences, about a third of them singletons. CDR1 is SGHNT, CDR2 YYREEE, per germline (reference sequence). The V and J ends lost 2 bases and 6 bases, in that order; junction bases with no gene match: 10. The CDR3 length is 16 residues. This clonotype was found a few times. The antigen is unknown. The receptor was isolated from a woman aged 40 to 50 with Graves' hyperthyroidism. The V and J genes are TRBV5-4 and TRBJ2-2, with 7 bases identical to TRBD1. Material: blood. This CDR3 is CASSFYRGMAAGELFF. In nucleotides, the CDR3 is TGTGCCAGCAGCTTCTACAGGGGCATGGCGGCCGGGGAGCTGTTTTTT.